This T cell receptor (beta chain) was recorded in a study of blood T cell repertoires in COVID-19. Study information: The United States, Italy and Spain supplied acute and convalescent COVID-19 samples. PBMCs, B-cell-depleted T cells, or T cells provided the cDNA or gDNA that made up the material.

In the study's own analysis: The assay estimated nucleated cells by amplifying reference gene primers. Libraries were prepared by immunoSEQ multiplex PCR; TCRdb keeps only in-frame clonotypes and omits some of them. That table is the source of V, J and clone size, and D and trimming were worked out from the DNA. The repertoire has roughly 100,000 clones, about four fifths of them found once; the top ten carry approximately 9.3%. Per germline, CDR1 MDHEN and CDR2 SYDVKM. Trimming left V 3 bases short and J 5 bases short, with 10 bases between. This CDR3 is 14 amino acids long. The rearrangement joins TRBV28 to TRBJ1-4, with a tentative D call TRBD1 (6 bases). The receptor was isolated from a woman older than 75 with acute or convalescent COVID-19. The sequenced sample was peripheral blood. The CDR3 loop is CASSLVGGNEKLFF. The DNA for the CDR3 is TGTGCCAGCAGTTTGGTAGGGGGAAATGAAAAACTGTTTTTT.